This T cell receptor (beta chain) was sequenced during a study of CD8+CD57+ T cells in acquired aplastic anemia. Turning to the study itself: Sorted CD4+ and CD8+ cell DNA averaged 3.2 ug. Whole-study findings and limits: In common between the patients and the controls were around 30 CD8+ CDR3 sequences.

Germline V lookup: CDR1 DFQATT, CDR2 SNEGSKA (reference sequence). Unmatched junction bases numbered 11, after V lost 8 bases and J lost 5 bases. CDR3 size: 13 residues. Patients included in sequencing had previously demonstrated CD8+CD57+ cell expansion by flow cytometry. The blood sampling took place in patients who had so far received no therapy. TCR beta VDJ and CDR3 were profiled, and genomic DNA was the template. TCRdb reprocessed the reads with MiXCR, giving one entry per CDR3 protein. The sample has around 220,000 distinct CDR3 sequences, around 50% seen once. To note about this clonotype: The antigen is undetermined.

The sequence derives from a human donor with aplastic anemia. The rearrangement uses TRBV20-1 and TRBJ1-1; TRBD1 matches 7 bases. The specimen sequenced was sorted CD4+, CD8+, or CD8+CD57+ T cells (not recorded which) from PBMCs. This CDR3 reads CSKQTGPFTEAFF. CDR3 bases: TGCAGTAAACAGACAGGGCCTTTTACTGAAGCTTTCTTT.